The T cell receptor (beta chain) under discussion was sequenced for a study of OX40 agonist ivuxolimab in advanced cancers. Study details: Dose-escalation subjects each had hepatocellular carcinoma, melanoma, renal cell or head and neck cancer. Findings and caveats of the study: Among the lowest levels of clonal expansion were found in partial responders at 0.1-3.0 mg/kg. Some patients without response likewise showed low normalized clonal expansion.

Looked up from germline, CDR1 is SGHRS and CDR2 is YFSETQ. Trimming removed 4 bases from V and 2 bases from J, with 12 bases in between. This CDR3 contains 15 residues. As concerns this clone: What it recognizes is unknown.

Produced via immunoSEQ multiplex PCR; TCRdb's table is partial and in-frame only. The data hold about 34,000 clones, with roughly 80% observed a single time. Baseline, cycle 4 day 1, and cycle 7 day 1 were the blood sampling points. The source is an adult with an advanced solid tumor such as melanoma, head and neck, liver or kidney cancer. This chain uses TRBV5-1 with TRBJ1-4, with D unresolved. Material: CD4+ or CD8+ T cells sorted from blood, obtained in a trial of the OX40 agonist ivuxolimab. In nucleotides, the CDR3 is TGCGCCAGCAGCCCTACCGCCCGGACTAATGAAAAACTGTTTTTT. Protein sequence: CASSPTARTNEKLFF. The variable domain in full, with the rest retrieved from reference TRBV5-1 and TRBJ1-4, is KAGVTQTPRYLIKTRGQQVTLSCSPISGHRSVSWYQQTPGQGLQFLFEYFSETQRNKGNFPGRFSGRQFSNSRSEMNVSTLELGDSALYLCASSPTARTNEKLFFGSGTQLSVL.